Presented here are 13 T cell receptor beta chains from one specimen sequenced in a study of shared clonotypes between healthy human individuals. Produced via immunoSEQ multiplex PCR; TCRdb's table is partial and in-frame only. The data show approximately 2.5 million clones, 90% to 95% seen once. Input material: naive CD4+ T cells sorted from blood. This sample's subset: CD45RA+ positively selected. The receptors derive from a man younger than 35 in good health.

The J gene is TRBJ1-1, the V gene TRBV5-5; the D is unclear. This CDR3 contains 12 residues. Germline V gives CDR1 SGHKS, CDR2 YYEKEE (reference sequence). V was shortened by 4 bases and J by 4 bases, with 8 bases between the two germline ends. The CDR3: CASSLYGTEAFF. CDR3 sequence (DNA): TGTGCCAGCAGCCTATACGGCACTGAAGCTTTCTTT.

The rearrangement joins TRBV6-6 to TRBJ1-2; TRBD1 aligns across 8 bases. The J segment lost 8 bases and the V segment lost 6 bases, leaving 8 bases of the junction unmatched. The CDR3 runs to 13 residues. CDR1 and CDR2 from the germline V gene are MNHNY and SVGAGI (reference sequence). Here the CDR3 reads CASSPGGAGGYTF. The CDR3, as DNA: TGTGCCAGCAGCCCAGGGGGCGCGGGCGGCTACACCTTC.

The gene calls are TRBV27 and TRBJ2-7; TRBD2 matches at 7 bases. From germline, CDR1 is MNHEY and CDR2 SMNVEV (reference sequence). The CDR3 has 15 amino acids. V was clipped by 0 bases and J by 4 bases; unmatched bases: 6. As DNA, the CDR3 is TGTGCCAGCAGTTTATCGGGCGGGGGTAGGTACGAGCAGTACTTC. Protein: CASSLSGGGRYEQYF.

The chain carries TRBV6-5 and TRBJ1-2; D remains ambiguous. The CDR3 loop spans 15 amino acids. The germline V and J ends were trimmed by 0 bases and 5 bases, with 13 bases remaining between them. CDR1 is MNHEY, CDR2 SVGAGI, per germline. CDR3 amino acids: CASSYSRAESYGYTF. For the CDR3, the DNA is TGTGCCAGCAGTTACTCGAGGGCCGAGTCTTATGGCTACACCTTC.

The rearrangement uses TRBV11-3 and TRBJ1-4, with D maybe TRBD1 (5 bases). Germline CDR1 is SGHNT and CDR2 is YENEEA. This CDR3 comprises 12 residues. V was shortened by 8 bases and J by 8 bases, with 12 bases between the two germline ends. Written as DNA, the CDR3 is TGTGCCAGCGGGCAGGGTGAAGAAAAACTGTTTTTT. This codes for CASGQGEEKLFF.

This clone was picked up one time. The chain recombines TRBV9 with TRBJ1-6, with D possibly matching TRBD1 (6 bases). Germline V gives CDR1 SGDLS, CDR2 YYNGEE. The V end was cut by 10 bases, the J end by 7 bases, with 21 bases between. The length of the CDR3 is 15 residues. This chain's CDR3 is CASSPWGQGNSPLHF. The DNA of the CDR3 is TGTGCCTCCTCCCCCTGGGGGCAGGGGAATTCACCCCTCCACTTT. Together with reference TRBV9 and TRBJ1-6, the CDR3 gives the full variable domain: DSGVTQTPKHLITATGQRVTLRCSPRSGDLSVYWYQQSLDQGLQFLIQYYNGEERAKGNILERFSAQQFPDLHSELNLSSLELGDSALYFCASSPWGQGNSPLHFGNGTRLTVT.

V is TRBV5-1 and J is TRBJ2-7; 7 bases fit TRBD2. CDR3 length equals 16 residues. Germline values: CDR1 SGHRS, CDR2 YFSETQ. With V trimmed by 3 bases and J by 0 bases, 9 bases remained unmatched. This CDR3 is CASSSHTTSDSYEQYF. CDR3 DNA sequence: TGCGCCAGCAGCTCACATACTACTAGCGACTCCTACGAGCAGTACTTC.

This chain uses TRBV5-1 with TRBJ2-7; 9 nucleotides agree with TRBD2. Germline values: CDR1 SGHRS, CDR2 YFSETQ. With V trimmed by 7 bases and J by 1 base, 9 bases remained unmatched. The CDR3 has 15 residues. In nucleotides, the CDR3 is TGCGCCAGCGGATCCTTTGCGGGAGGGTCCTACGAGCAGTACTTC. Its translation is CASGSFAGGSYEQYF. Filled out from reference TRBV5-1 and TRBJ2-7, the complete variable domain reads KAGVTQTPRYLIKTRGQQVTLSCSPISGHRSVSWYQQTPGQGLQFLFEYFSETQRNKGNFPGRFSGRQFSNSRSEMNVSTLELGDSALYLCASGSFAGGSYEQYFGPGTRLTVT.

In its sample, this clone was seen a few times. The chain uses TRBV15 and TRBJ1-1; no reliable D call. This CDR3 spans 14 amino acids. V was cut by 5 bases and J by 2 bases, with 12 bases left in between. CDR1 and CDR2 (germline): LNHNV, YYDKDF (reference sequence). CDR3 bases: TGTGCCACCAGCCGACTTGGTAGTAACACTGAAGCTTTCTTT. This sequence encodes CATSRLGSNTEAFF.

V usage is TRBV6-5 and J usage is TRBJ1-6; 8 bases fit TRBD1. The CDR3 spans 14 residues. In germline, CDR1 is MNHEY, CDR2 SVGAGI. V gave up 5 bases and J gave up 5 bases; unmatched junction bases: 2. The CDR3 here is CASSNRGDNSPLHF. The CDR3 DNA reads as TGTGCCAGCAGTAACAGGGGGGATAATTCACCCCTCCACTTT.

This clone was seen only once. V is TRBV9 and J is TRBJ2-7; D call uncertain. Germline V lookup: CDR1 SGDLS, CDR2 YYNGEE. V was trimmed by 0 bases and J by 2 bases, leaving 15 bases between them. This CDR3 region has 16 residues. This CDR3 is CASSVAAQSIPYEQYF. CDR3 sequence (DNA): TGTGCCAGCAGCGTAGCGGCCCAGTCGATACCCTACGAGCAGTACTTC.

This clone was detected only once. The chain has TRBV11-3 and TRBJ2-7; D possibly corresponds to TRBD1 (6 bases). The CDR3 is 12 amino acids. Trimming removed 11 bases from V and 5 bases from J, with 16 bases in between. The germline V gene has CDR1 SGHNT and CDR2 YENEEA. The CDR3 DNA follows: TGTGCCTGCACTAAATGGGGGCACGAGCAGTACTTC. This translates into CACTKWGHEQYF.

The rearrangement uses TRBV6-1 and TRBJ2-2, with 10 bases identical to TRBD1. Germline CDR1 and CDR2: MNHNS and SASEGT. The CDR3 extends over 13 amino acids. In DNA, the CDR3 is TGTGCGGGGACAGGGGTCTCCGCCGGGGAGCTGTTTTTT. This gives the protein CAGTGVSAGELFF.